Below, 10 T cell receptor beta chains from the same sample are listed, as sequenced in a study of blood T cell repertoires in COVID-19. TCRdb keeps only in-frame clones here, not all; method: immunoSEQ multiplex PCR. The sample records approximately 270,000 clones, 85% to 90% being singletons. The sequencing sample was made of PBMCs or T cells enriched from blood (not recorded which). The receptors stem from a woman aged 25 to 45 with acute COVID-19.

With regard to this clone: Other DNA sequences in this sample translate to the same CDR3. The rearrangement links TRBV5-4 to TRBJ1-2; 9 bases match TRBD1. The CDR3 loop spans 13 amino acids. Germline V gives CDR1 SGHNT, CDR2 YYREEE (reference sequence). Trimming removed 4 bases from V and 6 bases from J; junction bases left unmatched: 4. As DNA, the CDR3 is TGTGCCAGCAGCCCTGGACAGGGGAATGGCTACACCTTC. This codes for CASSPGQGNGYTF.

The chain carries TRBV4-2 and TRBJ1-4; D is unresolved. The CDR3 is 14 residues long. The ends were cut back, 4 bases at V and 6 bases at J, with 12 bases in the middle. Germline V CDR1 and CDR2: LGHNA, YNFKEQ. CDR3 sequence (DNA): TGTGCCAGCAGCCGCCGACTCGGGGATGAAAAACTGTTTTTT. Translation: CASSRRLGDEKLFF.

This clone was detected only once. The J gene is TRBJ1-1, the V gene TRBV28, with D possibly matching TRBD1 (6 bases). Germline V gene data show CDR1 as MDHEN and CDR2 as SYDVKM. V shed 6 bases and J shed 2 bases, with 16 bases lying between them. CDR3 length: 15 amino acids. CDR3 bases: TGTGCCAGCAGCACACCGGGACAAGGAAACACTGAAGCTTTCTTT. Translation gives CASSTPGQGNTEAFF.

V is TRBV24-1 and J is TRBJ2-3; TRBD2 might be the D (5 bases). Germline-derived CDR1 and CDR2 are KGHDR and SFDVKD. This CDR3 has 17 amino acids. The V end lost 1 base, the J end lost 2 bases, and 15 bases lay between the germline ends. The CDR3 is CATSDFPTGTSTDTQYF. The DNA for the CDR3 is TGTGCCACCAGTGATTTCCCTACGGGAACCTCCACAGATACGCAGTATTTT.

The chain carries TRBV28 and TRBJ2-2, with a weak D call TRBD1 (5 bases). The germline V and J ends were trimmed by 4 bases and 4 bases, with 28 bases remaining between them. The V gene's germline CDR1 is MDHEN and CDR2 SYDVKM. This CDR3 has 20 residues. The CDR3 DNA sequence: TGTGCCAGCAGTTCCCCAGGGTCATCTTTCGTGGGTAGTGGCACCGGGGAGCTGTTTTTT. Its protein is CASSSPGSSFVGSGTGELFF.

The count of this clone is one. The chain has TRBV25-1 and TRBJ2-7; 10 nucleotides match TRBD1. Germline loops: CDR1 MGHDK, CDR2 SYGVNS. J was trimmed by 2 bases and V by 4 bases; bases with no gene match: 5. This CDR3 has 15 amino acids. CDR3 bases: TGTGCCAGCAGTGGCCCGGACAGGGGGACCTACGAGCAGTACTTC. Amino acids: CASSGPDRGTYEQYF.

The rearrangement uses TRBV3-1 (or the pseudogene TRBV3-2) and TRBJ1-4; TRBD1 agrees at 9 bases. V lost 1 base to trimming and J lost 5 bases; unmatched junction nucleotides: 5. The CDR3 runs to 16 residues. The germline V gene encodes CDR1 LGHDT and CDR2 YNNKEL (reference sequence). The CDR3 region has the DNA TGTGCCAGCAGCCAAGGATCCGGGACAGGGAATGAAAAACTGTTTTTT. Translated, it gives CASSQGSGTGNEKLFF.

DNA for the CDR3: TGTGCCAGCAGCTTAGAACGCGGGGCGAACACCGGGGAGCTGTTTTTT. Encoded protein: CASSLERGANTGELFF. The genes are TRBV11-2 and TRBJ2-2; possibly TRBD2 for D (6 bases). The CDR3 spans 16 residues. Trimming stripped 0 bases from V and 0 bases from J, with 8 bases between. The germline V gene encodes CDR1 SGHAT and CDR2 FQNNGV. Combining the CDR3 with reference TRBV11-2 and TRBJ2-2 gives the whole variable domain EAGVAQSPRYKIIEKRQSVAFWCNPISGHATLYWYQQILGQGPKLLIQFQNNGVVDDSQLPKDRFSAERLKGVDSTLKIQPAKLEDSAVYLCASSLERGANTGELFFGEGSRLTVL.

This chain uses TRBV3-1 (or the pseudogene TRBV3-2) with TRBJ2-5; D is undetermined. Trimming stripped 4 bases from V and 2 bases from J, with 23 bases between. Germline V CDR1 and CDR2: LGHDT, YNNKEL (reference sequence). This CDR3 contains 18 residues. CDR3 region: CASSPRRVGTVKQETQYF. The CDR3 nucleotides read TGTGCCAGCAGCCCCCGCCGCGTCGGTACGGTAAAACAAGAGACCCAGTACTTC.

The chain links TRBV2 to TRBJ2-2; no reliable D call. V lost 9 bases to trimming and J lost 1 base, with 6 bases between them. Germline V gene data show CDR1 as SNHLY and CDR2 as FYNNEI. There are 12 residues in the CDR3. CDR3 sequence: CASRQNTGELFF. CDR3 in DNA: TGTGCCAGTCGACAGAACACCGGGGAGCTGTTTTTT.